This T cell receptor (beta chain) was found in a study of OX40 agonist ivuxolimab in advanced cancers. As for the study more broadly: The costimulatory receptor OX40 (CD134) was targeted by ivuxolimab, a fully human IgG2 agonistic monoclonal antibody. Intravenous ivuxolimab was administered to patients every 2 weeks at six dose levels: 0.01, 0.1, 0.3, 1.5, 3 and 10 mg/kg. Of the approximately 50 dose-escalation patients, hepatocellular carcinoma was present in around 20, melanoma in roughly 15, renal cell carcinoma in 9 and head and neck cancer in 9. The dose-escalation cohort was roughly 83% male with a mean age of around 64 years, ranging from about 20 to 85. Prior anti-PD-1, anti-PD-L1 or anti-CTLA-4 therapy was permitted, and checkpoint inhibitors had been received by under 50% of dose-escalation patients. Three dose-escalation patients achieved partial responses, one with hepatocellular carcinoma and two with cutaneous melanoma. Peripheral TCRbeta sequencing aimed to test whether ivuxolimab altered TCR sequence diversity and caused clonal T-cell expansion. The monotherapy dose-escalation portion (N of about 50 patients) of the phase I ivuxolimab trial is reported in the paper. What the work shows at the level of the full study, not this receptor alone: Low levels of normalized T-cell clonal expansion were also shown by some nonresponding patients. Clonal expansion of both CD4+ and CD8+ blood T cells was observed from baseline to week 6 at doses 0.1 to 3.0 mg/kg. On average, CD8+ T cells showed more expanded clones than CD4+ T cells after ivuxolimab. The antigen specificity of the peripheral T cells that underwent clonal expansion was not determined. In the 0.1-3.0 mg/kg groups, partial responders had among the lowest normalized peripheral clonal expansion, particularly in CD8+ T cells.

The CDR3 spans 14 residues, from the cysteine through the phenylalanine. Only the CDR3 DNA stays, 42 bases, in frame from base 1. Sequences SNHLY (CDR1) and FYNNEI (CDR2) are obtained from the germline V gene. The junction carries 17 bases between V and J, which are trimmed by 7 bases and 5 bases respectively. As regards this clone: There is no known antigen for this receptor. Nothing much larger sits one base from this clone, and base qualities are not available.

The trial excluded patients who had a history of autoimmune disease or who were on systemic immunosuppression. Peripheral blood for TCR sequencing was drawn from every dose cohort at baseline, at cycle 4 day 1 and at cycle 7 day 1. Samples were obtained from an open-label, multicenter, first-in-human phase I dose-escalation trial of ivuxolimab. The trial enrolled adults with locally advanced or metastatic head and neck squamous cell, hepatocellular, melanoma or renal cell carcinoma. Before TCR sequencing, CD4+ and CD8+ T cells were separately sorted from peripheral blood. Genomic DNA was extracted from sorted cells for sequencing of the TCRbeta CDR3 region. TCRbeta CDR3 regions were sequenced using the immunoSEQ Assay. TCRdb obtained this table from immuneACCESS and retained in-frame rearrangements with V and J assigned. These tables miss some clones; where compared with another copy, unresolved V genes account for less than half of the shortfall, and the remainder is unexplained. Across this sample there are some 96,000 clones, with approximately 89% seen only once. The ten largest account for approximately 0.58% of the sample.

This TCR was recovered from an adult with an advanced solid tumor such as melanoma, head and neck, liver or kidney cancer. The material was CD4+ or CD8+ T cells sorted from blood, obtained in a trial of the OX40 agonist ivuxolimab. The rearranged segments are TRBV2 and TRBJ2-5, with a weak D call of TRBD2 (6 bases match). CDR3 loop: CASTKGTRAETQYF. Here is the DNA: TGTGCCAGCACCAAGGGGACTCGGGCGGAGACCCAGTACTTC.